These 2 T cell receptor beta chains originate from one sample sequenced in a study of vaccination effects on CD4 cells after COVID-19. Clones were read by immunoSEQ multiplex PCR, and TCRdb kept only the in-frame ones, dropping some. The data show about 34,000 clones, more than 70% seen once. These TCRs' antigens remain unknown. ViraFEST used viral peptide pools to expand antigen-specific CD4+ T cells before sequencing. Following a 10-day culture, CD4+ T cells were purified. No vaccinee had earlier SARS-CoV-2 infection, and nucleocapsid antibodies were negative. The material was CD4+ T cells from PBMCs cultured with HCoV-OC43 spike peptides, obtained before COVID-19 vaccination. Subset reported: HCoV-OC43 spike overlapping peptide pool stimulation. Receptor source: a human donor who received a COVID-19 vaccine.

The CDR3, as DNA: TGTGCCAGCTCACCATCGGGCACTGAAGCTTTCTTT. Its translation: CASSPSGTEAFF. V usage is TRBV18 and J usage is TRBJ1-1; D unresolved. V gave up 2 bases and J gave up 4 bases, with 5 bases separating them. Per germline, CDR1 KGHSH and CDR2 LQKENI. There are 12 residues in the CDR3. The entire variable domain, with the rest obtained from reference TRBV18 and TRBJ1-1, is as follows: NAGVMQNPRHLVRRRGQEARLRCSPMKGHSHVYWYRQLPEEGLKFMVYLQKENIIDESGMPKERFSAEFPKEGPSILRIQQVVRGDSAAYFCASSPSGTEAFFGQGTRLTVV.

The rearrangement links TRBV12-5 to TRBJ2-3; 7 nucleotides align to TRBD2. Losses at the gene ends were 3 bases for V and 0 bases for J; bases not matched to a gene: 6. The CDR3 is 16 amino acids. Germline V gene lookup returns CDR1 LGHNT and CDR2 FRNRAP. The CDR3 DNA follows: TGTGCTAGTGGTTTAGGCTCTAGCGGAAGCACAGATACGCAGTATTTT. It is translated as CASGLGSSGSTDTQYF.